The 28 T cell receptor beta chains in this list originate from one sample, sequenced in a study of T cell responses to AZD1222 COVID-19 vaccine. Profiled with immunoSEQ multiplex PCR; TCRdb holds only in-frame clones, not every one. This table holds tens of thousands of clones, around nine tenths found once. This specimen consisted of peripheral blood, obtained on day 0 of AZD1222 vaccination. Receptor source: an adult in good health.

The V call is TRBV6-2 or TRBV6-3, the J call TRBJ1-3; 8 nucleotides align to TRBD1. V trimming: 8 bases; J trimming: 3 bases; junction bases outside the gene matches: 9. Germline CDR1 reads MNHEY; CDR2 reads SVGEGT. This CDR3 contains 15 residues. The DNA of the CDR3 is TGTGCCAGCGGCCGGACAGGGATGGGTGGAAACACCATATATTTT. Protein: CASGRTGMGGNTIYF.

This chain connects TRBV6-5 to TRBJ1-5; weak D call: TRBD1 (5 bases). V lost 4 bases to trimming and J lost 4 bases, with 11 bases between them. Germline CDR1 MNHEY, CDR2 SVGAGI. The CDR3 length is 14 residues. CDR3 DNA sequence: TGTGCCAGCAGTTCGTCAGGGTGGAATCAGCCCCAGCATTTT. Its protein product is CASSSSGWNQPQHF.

The chain is built from TRBV7-8 and TRBJ2-7, with D perhaps given as TRBD1 or TRBD2 (5 bases each). Trimming removed 5 bases at V and 4 bases at J, with 9 bases between. The germline V gene has CDR1 SGHVS and CDR2 FQNEAQ. The CDR3 is 12 residues long. This CDR3 reads CASSVGVYEQYF. CDR3 nucleotide sequence: TGTGCCAGCAGCGTGGGGGTTTACGAGCAGTACTTC. Based on the CDR3 plus reference TRBV7-8 and TRBJ2-7, the full variable domain is GAGVSQSPRYKVAKRGQDVALRCDPISGHVSLFWYQQALGQGPEFLTYFQNEAQLDKSGLPSDRFFAERPEGSVSTLKIQRTQQEDSAVYLCASSVGVYEQYFGPGTRLTVT.

The V call is TRBV19, the J call TRBJ1-5, with 8 positions matching TRBD1. Germline CDR1 reads LNHDA; CDR2 reads SQIVND (reference sequence). The ends lost 5 bases at V and 2 bases at J; junction bases unmatched: 5. This CDR3 has 15 residues. The CDR3: CASSLNRGGNQPQHF. The DNA for the CDR3 is TGTGCCAGTAGTTTGAACAGGGGGGGCAATCAGCCCCAGCATTTT. Combining the CDR3 with reference TRBV19 and TRBJ1-5 gives the whole variable domain DGGITQSPKYLFRKEGQNVTLSCEQNLNHDAMYWYRQDPGQGLRLIYYSQIVNDFQKGDIAEGYSVSREKKESFPLTVTSAQKNPTAFYLCASSLNRGGNQPQHFGDGTRLSIL.

The V and J genes are TRBV5-4 and TRBJ2-4; 8 bases map to TRBD2. Germline V gene sequence: CDR1 SGHNT, CDR2 YYREEE (reference sequence). The V segment lost 8 bases and the J segment 0 bases; nucleotides outside the gene matches: 4. The CDR3 is 14 residues long. CDR3 in DNA: TGTGCCAGTAGGCGGGGGGTAGCCAAAAACATTCAGTACTTC. It encodes CASRRGVAKNIQYF.

This clone occurred a few times. The chain couples TRBV19 to TRBJ2-2; TRBD1 matches 7 bases. V shed 6 bases, J shed 5 bases, and the junction held 12 bases outside the gene matches. The V gene's germline CDR1 is LNHDA and CDR2 SQIVND (reference sequence). The CDR3 sequence is 16 residues long. CDR3 loop: CASSPLVGQSTGELFF. The CDR3 DNA reads TGTGCCAGTAGCCCTCTCGTGGGACAGTCTACCGGGGAGCTGTTTTTT.

This chain links TRBV11-2 with TRBJ2-3; 12 nucleotides agree with TRBD1. Germline trimming cut 6 bases from V and 4 bases from J; bases unmatched to any gene: 5. CDR3 size: 15 residues. Germline CDR1 and CDR2: SGHAT and FQNNGV. CDR3 coding DNA: TGTGCCAGCAGGGGGGACAGGGGGCATTCAGATACGCAGTATTTT. Its protein is CASRGDRGHSDTQYF.

This chain joins TRBV18 and TRBJ2-1; 8 bases map to TRBD2. This CDR3 has 16 residues. J was trimmed by 3 bases and V by 4 bases; bases with no gene match: 8. Germline V gene lookup returns CDR1 KGHSH and CDR2 LQKENI. The DNA of the CDR3 is TGTGCCAGCTCACTACAACTAGCGGAGATCTACAATGAGCAGTTCTTC. It codes for CASSLQLAEIYNEQFF.

The count of this clone is one. Other DNA sequences within the sample encode an identical CDR3. DNA of the CDR3: TGTGCCAGTAGTTATCAACAGGGCAATCAGCCCCAGCATTTT. Translating gives CASSYQQGNQPQHF. V gene TRBV19 combines with J gene TRBJ1-5; TRBD1 might be the D (5 bases). The V gene lost 5 bases and the J gene lost 2 bases, with 10 bases spanning the gap. The CDR3 is made up of 14 amino acids. CDR1 is LNHDA, CDR2 SQIVND, per germline (reference sequence).

The DNA of the CDR3 is TGTGCCAGCAGCGTAGACCCGAGCGGGGGTAGCGTGCAGTTCTTC. Protein sequence: CASSVDPSGGSVQFF. The chain is built from TRBV9 and TRBJ2-1; 8 bases agree with TRBD2. The CDR3 has 15 amino acids. With 0 bases clipped from V and 12 bases from J, the junction kept 11 bases outside the gene matches. CDR1 is SGDLS and CDR2 is YYNGEE in the germline V gene.

This clone was counted a few times. The chain joins TRBV7-8 to TRBJ1-4; 7 bases match TRBD1. V lost 2 bases, J lost 4 bases, and 1 base stayed unmatched. Germline values: CDR1 SGHVS, CDR2 FQNEAQ. The CDR3 loop spans 14 amino acids. Here the CDR3 reads CASSLNRGNEKLFF. For the CDR3, the DNA is TGTGCCAGCAGCTTAAACAGGGGTAATGAAAAACTGTTTTTT.

The chain carries TRBV20-1 and TRBJ1-5; weak D call: TRBD1 (6 bases). Germline CDR1 DFQATT, CDR2 SNEGSKA (reference sequence). There are 12 residues in the CDR3. V was trimmed by 3 bases and J by 6 bases, leaving 9 bases between them. The chain's CDR3 is CSASAGVQPQHF. Here the CDR3 DNA reads TGCAGTGCTAGTGCAGGGGTTCAGCCCCAGCATTTT.

For the CDR3, the DNA is TGTGCCAGCAGCCAACTCTTAGGGAACTATGGCTACACCTTC. It specifies CASSQLLGNYGYTF. The V gene is TRBV3-1 (or the pseudogene TRBV3-2), the J gene TRBJ1-2; D not certain. The CDR3 totals 14 residues. Germline V gives CDR1 LGHDT, CDR2 YNNKEL (reference sequence). V lost 2 bases and J 2 bases, leaving 9 bases between the germline ends.

This chain links TRBV5-1 with TRBJ1-1; D is ambiguous. Trimming removed 1 base from V and 2 bases from J, with 12 bases in between. The CDR3 consists of 15 residues. From germline, CDR1 is SGHRS and CDR2 YFSETQ. The CDR3 protein is CASSLLPGSNTEAFF. In DNA, the CDR3 is TGCGCCAGCAGCTTGTTACCGGGTTCAAACACTGAAGCTTTCTTT.

The chain is built from TRBV6-5 and TRBJ1-1; D is perhaps TRBD1 (5 bases). The CDR3 has 15 amino acids. The germline gives CDR1 MNHEY, CDR2 SVGAGI. Trimming shortened V by 2 bases and J by 1 base, and 11 bases separated the two germline ends. CDR3 in amino acids: CASSYGAVRNTEAFF. The CDR3 nucleotides are TGTGCCAGCAGTTACGGGGCGGTAAGGAACACTGAAGCTTTCTTT.

J is TRBJ2-3 and V is TRBV9; D not resolved. The CDR3 contains 15 residues. The germline CDR1 and CDR2 sequences are SGDLS and YYNGEE. The V end lost 0 bases, the J end lost 4 bases, and 12 bases lay between the germline ends. The CDR3 bases are TGTGCCAGCAGCGTAGCCATGGATATCGCAGATACGCAGTATTTT. Amino acids: CASSVAMDIADTQYF.

The chain combines TRBV5-1 with TRBJ1-6; D gene ambiguous. Germline loops: CDR1 SGHRS, CDR2 YFSETQ. Between the trimmed V and J ends, which lost 4 bases and 0 bases, there was a span of 11 bases. The CDR3 length is 16 residues. The CDR3 sequence: CASSASMSSYNSPLHF. CDR3 sequence (DNA): TGCGCCAGCAGCGCTTCCATGAGCTCCTATAATTCACCCCTCCACTTT.

The chain links TRBV7-2 to TRBJ1-1; no clear D. This CDR3 is built from 14 residues. The germline gives CDR1 SGHTA, CDR2 FQGNSA. Trimming removed 3 bases from V and 5 bases from J, with 13 bases in between. The CDR3 DNA follows: TGTGCCAGCAGCTTTATGTCAGGCGATACTGAAGCTTTCTTT. The encoded protein is CASSFMSGDTEAFF.

The chain is built from TRBV2 and TRBJ1-3; TRBD1 agrees at 7 bases. CDR1 is SNHLY, CDR2 FYNNEI, per germline. V lost 6 bases and J lost 2; bases outside the gene matches: 10. This CDR3 is built from 16 residues. The CDR3 region has the DNA TGTGCCAGCAGACCACGACAGGGAAGGACTGGAAACACCATATATTTT. Its protein product is CASRPRQGRTGNTIYF.

This clone came up once. V and J are TRBV7-2 and TRBJ1-4; D is unclear. Germline V CDR1 and CDR2: SGHTA, FQGNSA. The CDR3 totals 13 residues. V was trimmed by 5 bases and J by 8 bases, leaving 12 bases between them. The CDR3 DNA is TGTGCCAGCAGCGCGTTCAACATCGAAAAACTGTTTTTT. Protein product: CASSAFNIEKLFF. The whole variable domain, filled in from reference TRBV7-2 and TRBJ1-4, reads GAGVSQSPSNKVTEKGKDVELRCDPISGHTALYWYRQSLGQGLEFLIYFQGNSAPDKSGLPSDRFSAERTGGSVSTLTIQRTQQEDSAVYLCASSAFNIEKLFFGSGTQLSVL.

This clone showed up just once. The chain carries TRBV4-3 and TRBJ1-4; the D is unclear. V was cut by 1 base and J by 0 bases, with 9 bases left in between. Germline values: CDR1 LGHNA, CDR2 YSLEER. The CDR3 contains 16 residues. As DNA, the CDR3 is TGCGCCAGCAGCCAAGGGTCCCATCCAACTAATGAAAAACTGTTTTTT. Amino acids: CASSQGSHPTNEKLFF.

This clone was detected once. CDR3 sequence reads: CASSRQGGPTDTQYF. DNA for the CDR3: TGTGCCAGCTCACGACAGGGAGGGCCCACAGATACGCAGTATTTT. The chain combines TRBV18 with TRBJ2-3; perhaps D is TRBD1 or TRBD2 (7 bases each). The CDR3 spans 15 residues. The germline gives CDR1 KGHSH, CDR2 LQKENI. V lost 4 bases and J 2 bases, leaving 13 bases between the germline ends.

The chain has TRBV14 and TRBJ2-1, with D unresolved. Trimming shortened V by 1 base and J by 8 bases, and 12 bases separated the two germline ends. From germline, CDR1 is SGHDN and CDR2 FVKESK. This CDR3 contains 14 residues. Here the CDR3 reads CASSQVILADEQFF. CDR3 nucleotides: TGTGCCAGCAGCCAAGTTATTTTGGCGGATGAGCAGTTCTTC.

The chain couples TRBV10-3 to TRBJ2-1; 10 positions agree with TRBD2. Losses at the gene ends were 8 bases for V and 8 bases for J; bases not matched to a gene: 6. This CDR3 has 13 residues. The V gene's germline CDR1 is ENHRY and CDR2 SYGVKD. CDR3 nucleotides: TGTGCCATCCGAGCGGGGGGGCCAGATGAGCAGTTCTTC. As protein: CAIRAGGPDEQFF.

As regards this clone: Other DNA sequences in this specimen translate into the identical CDR3. The chain is built from TRBV28 and TRBJ2-5; TRBD2 matches at 7 bases. The V segment lost 3 bases and the J segment 2 bases; nucleotides outside the gene matches: 0. Germline CDR1 and CDR2: MDHEN and SYDVKM. The CDR3 runs to 13 residues. The CDR3 nucleotides are TGTGCCAGCAGTTTGGGACTACAAGAGACCCAGTACTTC. Translation: CASSLGLQETQYF.

V is TRBV7-9 and J is TRBJ1-5, with a tentative D call TRBD1 (5 bases). The CDR3 spans 18 residues. V dropped 0 bases and J dropped 2 bases, with 17 bases sitting between them. Germline assignment: CDR1 SEHNR and CDR2 FQNEAQ (reference sequence). CDR3 bases: TGTGCCAGCAGCTTAGCCCGGTCTGGGGGGTTTGGCAATCAGCCCCAGCATTTT. This encodes CASSLARSGGFGNQPQHF.

The V call is TRBV14, the J call TRBJ2-2; D unclear. There are 17 residues in the CDR3. Germline V gives CDR1 SGHDN, CDR2 FVKESK. V dropped 2 bases and J dropped 0 bases, with 13 bases sitting between them. The chain's CDR3 is CASSQRRGDANTGELFF. Written as DNA, the CDR3 is TGTGCCAGCAGCCAAAGGCGAGGAGATGCGAACACCGGGGAGCTGTTTTTT.

This clone showed up just once. The V gene is TRBV28, the J gene TRBJ1-5; D remains ambiguous. There are 15 residues in the CDR3. V dropped 3 bases and J dropped 4 bases, with 13 bases sitting between them. The germline gives CDR1 MDHEN, CDR2 SYDVKM. The CDR3: CASSFDTPGNQPQHF. In nucleotides, the CDR3 is TGTGCCAGCAGTTTTGACACCCCGGGGAATCAGCCCCAGCATTTT.